The 13 T cell receptor beta chains below all came from one sample that was sequenced in a study of OX40 agonist ivuxolimab in advanced cancers. Sequenced by immunoSEQ multiplex PCR; TCRdb stores in-frame clones only, minus some. Of 38,000 or so clones in the sample, around 87% were seen once. The input for sequencing was CD4+ or CD8+ T cells sorted from blood, taken in a trial of the OX40 agonist ivuxolimab. The receptor set was obtained from an adult with an advanced solid tumor such as melanoma, head and neck, liver or kidney cancer.

The rearrangement uses TRBV7-6 and TRBJ2-3; 7 nucleotides line up with TRBD1. V lost 0 bases to trimming and J lost 0 bases; unmatched junction nucleotides: 6. CDR1 and CDR2 (germline): SGHVS, FNYEAQ. The CDR3 spans 17 residues. The CDR3 bases are TGTGCCAGCAGCTTAGCCCCAAGGGGGCGAAGCACAGATACGCAGTATTTT. This sequence encodes CASSLAPRGRSTDTQYF.

The V and J genes are TRBV7-9 and TRBJ2-3; no clear D gene. CDR3 length: 15 amino acids. Germline CDR1 and CDR2: SEHNR and FQNEAQ (reference sequence). V lost 3 bases and J lost 2, with 12 bases in between. In nucleotides, the CDR3 is TGTGCCAGCAGCTTGACCCCCCCGTCCACAGATACGCAGTATTTT. Translation: CASSLTPPSTDTQYF.

The chain carries TRBV2 and TRBJ1-2; D is uncertain. CDR1 and CDR2 (germline): SNHLY, FYNNEI. This CDR3 is 12 amino acids long. V dropped 6 bases and J dropped 6 bases, with 11 bases sitting between them. The CDR3 is CASRFWGDGYTF. DNA of the CDR3: TGTGCCAGCAGGTTTTGGGGTGATGGCTACACCTTC.

The chain combines TRBV11-3 with TRBJ2-1, with D unclear. CDR1 is SGHNT and CDR2 is YENEEA in the germline V gene. There are 14 residues in the CDR3. Trimming pared 1 base from V and 6 bases from J, leaving 10 bases between. The CDR3 loop is CASSLVLKSNEQFF. The CDR3 bases are TGTGCCAGCAGCTTAGTACTGAAAAGCAATGAGCAGTTCTTC.

The gene calls are TRBV6-1 and TRBJ2-7; maybe TRBD2 (6 bases). Germline lookup yields CDR1 MNHNS and CDR2 SASEGT. Trimming cost V 7 bases and J 0 bases, with 13 bases left between them. The CDR3 totals 14 residues. DNA for the CDR3: TGTGCCAGCACCGGGGGAACCACCTCCTACGAGCAGTACTTC. Translated: CASTGGTTSYEQYF.

The chain employs TRBV6-5 and TRBJ2-5, with a possible D match to TRBD1 (5 bases). This CDR3 region has 13 residues. Germline-derived CDR1 and CDR2 are MNHEY and SVGAGI. V dropped 5 bases and J dropped 1 base, with 8 bases sitting between them. CDR3 bases: TGTGCCAGCAGTACCGACAGCCAAGAGACCCAGTACTTC. Residues: CASSTDSQETQYF.

This chain's CDR3 is CASSNPQGYETQYF. CDR3 nucleotides: TGCGCCAGCAGCAACCCACAGGGGTACGAGACCCAGTACTTC. This rearrangement joins TRBV5-1 to TRBJ2-5; 7 nucleotides match TRBD1. The CDR3 contains 14 residues. In germline, CDR1 is SGHRS, CDR2 YFSETQ. V trimming: 4 bases; J trimming: 5 bases; junction bases outside the gene matches: 8.

This sequence joins TRBV11-3 and TRBJ1-5; D call uncertain. Between the trimmed V and J ends, which lost 2 bases and 0 bases, there was a span of 2 bases. Germline V CDR1 and CDR2: SGHNT, YENEEA. This CDR3 has 13 amino acids. The CDR3 region has the DNA TGTGCCAGCAGCTTATATAGCAATCAGCCCCAGCATTTT. Its protein is CASSLYSNQPQHF.

This clone was found a few times. This chain connects TRBV7-2 to TRBJ2-7; D may correspond to TRBD1 or TRBD2 (5 bases each). In germline, CDR1 is SGHTA, CDR2 FQGNSA. Trimming removed 1 base from V and 3 bases from J, with 13 bases in between. This CDR3 comprises 15 residues. The CDR3 bases are TGTGCCAGCAGCTTAGAAAGTCAGGGAGACTACGAGCAGTACTTC. It encodes CASSLESQGDYEQYF.

This chain joins TRBV25-1 and TRBJ2-3, with TRBD1 matching 8 bases. Germline V lookup: CDR1 MGHDK, CDR2 SYGVNS. Trimming cost V 8 bases and J 1 base; bases outside gene matches: 8. The CDR3 consists of 15 residues. DNA for the CDR3: TGTGCCAGCGGCACCTGGACAGGGCGCACAGATACGCAGTATTTT. Translation gives CASGTWTGRTDTQYF.

The chain couples TRBV28 to TRBJ1-5; tentative D call: TRBD1 (6 bases). CDR1 is MDHEN, CDR2 SYDVKM, per germline. The CDR3 extends over 12 amino acids. V shed 7 bases and J shed 4 bases, with 8 bases lying between them. CDR3 sequence: CASKRGNQPQHF. The CDR3 DNA reads as TGTGCCAGCAAGAGGGGGAATCAGCCCCAGCATTTT.

This clone was observed once. This chain connects TRBV2 to TRBJ2-5, with D possibly TRBD1 on 6 matching bases. Near its end, the DNA agrees better with TRBJ2-7, so the J call may be wrong. Germline V gene sequence: CDR1 SNHLY, CDR2 FYNNEI. The CDR3 runs 14 residues. This chain's CDR3 is CASSGQGQGYEQYF. The DNA of the CDR3 is TGTGCCAGCAGTGGTCAGGGGCAGGGCTACGAGCAGTACTTC.

The chain joins TRBV27 to TRBJ2-3; D remains ambiguous. The CDR3 loop spans 16 amino acids. Deletions cut 4 bases from V and 1 base from J, with 15 bases between. CDR1 is MNHEY, CDR2 SMNVEV, per germline (reference sequence). CDR3 bases: TGTGCCAGCAGTTCTCCCTTGAGCGCGGGCACAGATACGCAGTATTTT. This codes for CASSSPLSAGTDTQYF.